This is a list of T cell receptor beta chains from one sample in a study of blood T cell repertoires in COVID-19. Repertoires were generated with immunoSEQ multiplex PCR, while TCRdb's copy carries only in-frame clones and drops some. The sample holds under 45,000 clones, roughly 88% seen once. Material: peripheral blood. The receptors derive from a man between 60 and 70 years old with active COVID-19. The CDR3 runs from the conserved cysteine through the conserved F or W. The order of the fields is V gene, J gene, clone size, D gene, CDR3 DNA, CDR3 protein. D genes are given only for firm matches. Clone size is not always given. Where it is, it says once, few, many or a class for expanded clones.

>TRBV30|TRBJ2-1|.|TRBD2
TGTGCCTGGAGTGTTTTGACTAGCGGGAGCAATGAGCAGTTCTTC
CAWSVLTSGSNEQFF
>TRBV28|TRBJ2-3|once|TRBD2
TGTGCCAGCAGCCCTAGCGGGAGGATTACAGATACGCAGTATTTT
CASSPSGRITDTQYF
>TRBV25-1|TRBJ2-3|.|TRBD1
TGTGCCAGCAGTGAACCGGACAGGGGCCGCACAGATACGCAGTATTTT
CASSEPDRGRTDTQYF
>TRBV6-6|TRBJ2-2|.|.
TGTGCCAGCAGTTACATCTTACAGGGTTCCGGGGAGCTGTTTTTT
CASSYILQGSGELFF
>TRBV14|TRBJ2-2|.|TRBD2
TGTGCCAGCAGGCCCGGGACTACGAACACCGGGGAGCTGTTTTTT
CASRPGTTNTGELFF
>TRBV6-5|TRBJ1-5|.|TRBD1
TGTGCCAGCAGGACAGGGGGCGAGTACAATCAGCCCCAGCATTTT
CASRTGGEYNQPQHF
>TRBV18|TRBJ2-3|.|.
TGTGCCAGCTCACCACCGGGGGGAAGGACAGATACGCAGTATTTT
CASSPPGGRTDTQYF
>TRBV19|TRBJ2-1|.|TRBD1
TGTGCCAGTAGTATTTTCGTCGGACAGGGGAATGAGCAGTTCTTC
CASSIFVGQGNEQFF
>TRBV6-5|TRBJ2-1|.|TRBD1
TGTGCCAGCAGTTACTCTATGACAGGGGGTCTCGATGAGCAGTTCTTC
CASSYSMTGGLDEQFF
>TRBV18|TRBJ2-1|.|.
TGTGCCAGCTCACCGCTCGGACTGTACAATGAGCAGTTCTTC
CASSPLGLYNEQFF